Below, 16 T cell receptor beta chains from the same sample are listed, as sequenced in a study of control samples from healthy donors and cancer patients. Sequenced by immunoSEQ multiplex PCR; TCRdb stores in-frame clones only, minus some. The sample carries around 190,000 clones, roughly 89% recorded once. The specimen was blood. These receptors were taken from a woman aged 45-59 years in good health.

This clone was detected a few times. This chain joins TRBV28 and TRBJ1-5; a possible D gene is TRBD1 (5 bases). CDR1 and CDR2 from the germline V gene are MDHEN and SYDVKM. The V gene lost 2 bases and the J gene lost 7 bases, with 18 bases spanning the gap. CDR3 length: 16 amino acids. DNA for the CDR3: TGTGCCAGCAGTTTAGGGGCTGGGCGCGGGTGGCAGCCCCAGCATTTT. This codes for CASSLGAGRGWQPQHF.

The rearrangement links TRBV4-1 to TRBJ2-7; maybe TRBD1 (6 bases). The germline V gene encodes CDR1 MGHRA and CDR2 YSYEKL. The CDR3 runs 15 residues. Trimming took 1 base from V and 3 from J, leaving 13 bases between them. This CDR3 is CASSQVDSSLYEQYF. The CDR3 DNA reads as TGCGCCAGCAGCCAAGTGGACAGCAGCCTCTACGAGCAGTACTTC.

This chain joins TRBV5-1 and TRBJ2-2; TRBD1 agrees at 7 bases. Trimming took 2 bases from V and 0 from J; bases not matched to a gene: 7. CDR1 SGHRS and CDR2 YFSETQ come from the germline V gene. This CDR3 is built from 17 residues. The CDR3 sequence is CASSLFMGQTNTGELFF. DNA of the CDR3: TGCGCCAGCAGCTTATTCATGGGACAGACGAACACCGGGGAGCTGTTTTTT.

This chain connects TRBV14 to TRBJ2-1; 9 nucleotides align to TRBD2. CDR1 SGHDN and CDR2 FVKESK come from the germline V gene. The CDR3 is 14 residues long. Trimming removed 2 bases from V and 7 bases from J; junction bases left unmatched: 3. The CDR3 bases are TGTGCCAGCAGCCAATGGACTAGCGATAATGAGCAGTTCTTC. The encoded protein is CASSQWTSDNEQFF.

This clone was detected only a few times. The CDR3 loop reads CASSLEGRGDGYTF. The CDR3 DNA reads TGCGCCAGCAGCTTGGAGGGCAGGGGGGATGGCTACACCTTC. The chain links TRBV5-1 to TRBJ1-2; TRBD1 matches at 7 bases. The V and J ends lost 0 bases and 6 bases, in that order; junction bases with no gene match: 5. Germline V lookup: CDR1 SGHRS, CDR2 YFSETQ. The CDR3 length is 14 residues.

The chain recombines TRBV3-1 (or the pseudogene TRBV3-2) with TRBJ2-2; no clear D. The V gene lost 6 bases and the J gene lost 3 bases, with 20 bases spanning the gap. This CDR3 contains 17 residues. Germline CDR1 and CDR2: LGHDT and YNNKEL (reference sequence). This CDR3 is CASRFDHRTTYTGELFF. As DNA, the CDR3 is TGTGCCAGCAGGTTCGATCACCGAACGACCTACACCGGGGAGCTGTTTTTT.

The rearrangement uses TRBV6-5 and TRBJ2-7; TRBD2 matches 7 bases. CDR3 length: 14 amino acids. Germline V gene sequence: CDR1 MNHEY, CDR2 SVGAGI. V shed 6 bases and J 2 bases; nucleotides not matched to a gene: 7. The CDR3 nucleotides are TGTGCCAGCAGCGACCGGGGAGGGACCTACGAGCAGTACTTC. Residues: CASSDRGGTYEQYF.

This clone occurred once. The CDR3 is CASSFAQGADTQYF. CDR3 sequence (DNA): TGCGCCAGCAGCTTCGCGCAGGGGGCAGATACGCAGTATTTT. J is TRBJ2-3 and V is TRBV5-1; 7 bases match TRBD1. This CDR3 is 14 amino acids long. Germline V CDR1 and CDR2: SGHRS, YFSETQ. V gave up 2 bases and J gave up 4 bases; unmatched junction bases: 4.

This clone was recorded a few times. In DNA form, the CDR3 reads TGTGCCAGCAGTAGGGACGTGACCTACGAGCAGTACTTC. It specifies CASSRDVTYEQYF. V is TRBV25-1 and J is TRBJ2-7; D is perhaps TRBD1 or TRBD2 (5 bases each). CDR1 and CDR2 from the germline V gene are MGHDK and SYGVNS. This CDR3 contains 13 residues. V shed 5 bases and J shed 2 bases, with 10 bases lying between them.

This rearrangement joins TRBV10-3 to TRBJ2-3; tentative D call: TRBD1 (5 bases). Trimming left V 10 bases short and J 4 bases short, with 9 bases between. Germline loops: CDR1 ENHRY, CDR2 SYGVKD. The CDR3 sequence is 11 residues long. CDR3 coding DNA: TGTGCCACCAAAGGGGCAGATACGCAGTATTTT. Translating it yields CATKGADTQYF.

This chain uses TRBV5-1 with TRBJ2-2; 11 bases are a match to TRBD2. CDR1 is SGHRS, CDR2 YFSETQ, per germline. The CDR3 has 14 amino acids. The junction had 3 bases not matched to a gene; V was cut back by 5 bases and J by 6 bases. The CDR3 loop reads CASSDSGRAGELFF. For the CDR3, the DNA is TGCGCCAGCAGTGATAGCGGGAGGGCCGGGGAGCTGTTTTTT.

V and J are TRBV2 and TRBJ1-5; D gene ambiguous. V lost 1 base and J 0 bases, leaving 4 bases between the germline ends. This CDR3 comprises 14 residues. In germline, CDR1 is SNHLY, CDR2 FYNNEI. DNA of the CDR3: TGTGCCAGCAGTGAAGTTGTTAGCAATCAGCCCCAGCATTTT. Its translation is CASSEVVSNQPQHF.

The CDR3, as DNA: TGTGCCAGCAGCCCTGCCTTCGAGGCCCAGTACTTC. Its translation: CASSPAFEAQYF. This chain connects TRBV28 to TRBJ2-5; D remains ambiguous. V was pared by 6 bases and J by 9 bases, with 14 bases between. The CDR3 spans 12 residues. Germline V gene sequence: CDR1 MDHEN, CDR2 SYDVKM.

The V and J genes are TRBV29-1 and TRBJ1-1, with D possibly being TRBD1 (6 bases). V was shortened by 7 bases and J by 10 bases, with 16 bases between the two germline ends. The CDR3 runs 11 residues. Looked up from germline, CDR1 is SQVTM and CDR2 is ANQGSEA. CDR3 loop: CSALGPRGAFF. The DNA of the CDR3 is TGCAGCGCTCTGGGTCCCAGGGGAGCTTTCTTT.

The chain employs TRBV28 and TRBJ1-5; 9 bases agree with TRBD1. Trimming took 6 bases from V and 7 from J; bases not matched to a gene: 7. CDR3 length: 14 amino acids. Per the germline V gene, CDR1 is MDHEN and CDR2 is SYDVKM. The chain's CDR3 is CASRAGQGGQPQHF. CDR3 in DNA: TGTGCCAGCAGGGCGGGACAGGGAGGACAGCCCCAGCATTTT. Supplemented by reference TRBV28 and TRBJ1-5, the full variable domain reads DVKVTQSSRYLVKRTGEKVFLECVQDMDHENMFWYRQDPGLGLRLIYFSYDVKMKEKGDIPEGYSVSREKKERFSLILESASTNQTSMYLCASRAGQGGQPQHFGDGTRLSIL.

The chain has TRBV10-3 and TRBJ2-3; 7 bases line up with TRBD1. Germline V gene data show CDR1 as ENHRY and CDR2 as SYGVKD. CDR3 length: 15 amino acids. With 7 bases clipped from V and 0 bases from J, the junction kept 7 bases outside the gene matches. The CDR3 DNA reads TGTGCCATCAAAGCCGTGACAGGGAGCACAGATACGCAGTATTTT. This gives the protein CAIKAVTGSTDTQYF.